What follows is one T cell receptor beta chain and its context. The antigen is undetermined. The sample comes from a study of beta chain features in type 1 diabetes. About the study: Healthy donors and patients showed comparable age, gender and cell yields.

Regarding the study as a whole: The study found fewer insertions and more deletions at VDJ junctions in type 1 diabetes patients. Researchers report that Type 1 diabetes patients had moderately but significantly shorter TCRB CDR3s across all four CD4+ subsets.

Every bit of the isolated RNA underwent reverse transcription, so sequencing read expressed TCRB transcripts. For naive, central memory and regulatory T cell samples, reads averaged roughly 3.7 million. Only in-frame clones appear in the TCRdb table, and some are missing; sequencing was by immunoSEQ multiplex PCR. The data show about 900,000 clones, roughly a sixth seen once. The ends lost 5 bases at V and 3 bases at J; junction bases unmatched: 16. CDR3 length: 17 residues. The germline V gene encodes CDR1 SGHAT and CDR2 FQNNGV. This receptor was taken from a young woman in good health. V is TRBV11-2 and J is TRBJ2-7, with TRBD2 matching over 7 bases. Sequencing was carried out using naive CD4+ T cells from blood. CDR3 nucleotide sequence: TGTGCCAGCAGCCCCATACTATCGGCGGGAGAACACTACGAGCAGTACTTC. Amino acid sequence: CASSPILSAGEHYEQYF.